This T cell receptor (beta chain) is drawn from a study of shared clonotypes between healthy human individuals. Looking at the study overall: Donor ages ranged 18 to 49 years: a couple of women, a few men. Points from the study as a whole: Larger estimated richness was generally seen in naive subsets than in memory subsets. Donors were few, which limited the genetic and exposure-history diversity represented.

A remark on this clone: Antigen: not known.

In replicate PCRs of sorted subsets, about 190 ng DNA, about 30,000 T cell genomes, was used. Sequenced by immunoSEQ multiplex PCR; TCRdb stores in-frame clones only, minus some. The table lists about 380,000 clones, about 97% of them singletons. The CDR3 is made up of 14 amino acids. Germline-derived CDR1 and CDR2 are MGHRA and YSYEKL. Deletions cut 1 base from V and 5 bases from J, with 8 bases between. This sequence was found in a man younger than 40 in good health. This rearrangement joins TRBV4-1 to TRBJ1-4; the D is unclear. What was sequenced was memory CD8+ T cells sorted from blood. The subset here: CD45RO+ cells pooled with CCR7-negative TemRA cells. CDR3 in amino acids: CASSQARHNEKLFF. The CDR3 nucleotides read TGCGCCAGCAGCCAAGCACGGCACAATGAAAAACTGTTTTTT.